Presented here are 30 T cell receptor beta chains from one specimen sequenced in a study of identical twins. Each CDR3 protein is one row after TCRdb ran MiXCR on the 5' RACE reads. The top ten hold around 1.6% of the sample, which has approximately 600,000 distinct CDR3 sequences, roughly 7.2% seen once. The same sample was also studied in work on yellow fever vaccine responses in identical twins.

Specimen: PBMCs. The receptors here all came from a woman under 30 in good health.

At least ten counts were recorded for this clonotype. This chain joins TRBV27 and TRBJ2-3; 10 bases fit TRBD2. The CDR3 loop spans 18 amino acids. V lost 3 bases and J lost 0; bases outside the gene matches: 9. CDR1 and CDR2 (germline): MNHEY, SMNVEV (reference sequence). The CDR3 DNA is TGTGCCAGCAGTTTGAGAAGAGCGGGGGGGTCTAGCACAGATACGCAGTATTTT. Encoded protein: CASSLRRAGGSSTDTQYF.

This clonotype showed up just a few times. CDR3 coding DNA: TGCGCCAGCAGCTTGCGAAGCGACGGGTTGGTCTCTGGGGCCAACGTCCTGACTTTC. Amino acid sequence: CASSLRSDGLVSGANVLTF. The rearrangement joins TRBV5-1 to TRBJ2-6; no clear D gene. This CDR3 region has 19 residues. Germline V gene lookup returns CDR1 SGHRS and CDR2 YFSETQ. Trimming pared 1 base from V and 0 bases from J, leaving 17 bases between.

This sequence joins TRBV29-1 and TRBJ1-1; maybe TRBD1 (5 bases). This CDR3 has 13 residues. V dropped 4 bases and J dropped 1 base, with 10 bases sitting between them. Germline lookup yields CDR1 SQVTM and CDR2 ANQGSEA. The CDR3 bases are TGCAGCGTTGGGGTAGGGGCGAACACTGAAGCTTTCTTT. It codes for CSVGVGANTEAFF.

This clonotype was seen a handful of times. One end of the junction varies from germline; a read error may be responsible. The rearrangement joins TRBV12-3 or TRBV12-4 to TRBJ2-1; 8 bases line up with TRBD2. This CDR3 has 18 residues. CDR3 coding DNA: TGTACCAGCAGTTTAGCGGGGACGGGAGGTCCCAACTACAATGAGCAGTTCTTC. Amino acid sequence: CTSSLAGTGGPNYNEQFF.

The chain's CDR3 is CASSLSGTSGGGQFF. Written as DNA, the CDR3 is TGTGCCAGCAGCTTATCGGGGACTAGCGGTGGAGGGCAGTTCTTC. The chain joins TRBV7-2 to TRBJ2-1; 11 bases align to TRBD2. The CDR3 contains 15 residues. V dropped 2 bases and J dropped 12; count of bases not matched to a gene: 9. Germline V gene sequence: CDR1 SGHTA, CDR2 FQGNSA.

This clonotype was counted many times. V gene TRBV12-3 or TRBV12-4 combines with J gene TRBJ1-4; the D is unclear. V lost 0 bases to trimming and J lost 5 bases, with 7 bases between them. CDR3 length equals 14 residues. CDR3 loop: CASSLAGANEKLFF. The CDR3 bases are TGTGCCAGCAGTTTAGCAGGTGCCAATGAAAAACTGTTTTTT.

The CDR3 DNA sequence: TGCGCCAGCAGCTTGACAGGGGAGCTATATACGCAGTATTTT. This sequence encodes CASSLTGELYTQYF. J is TRBJ2-3 and V is TRBV5-1, with TRBD1 matching 7 bases. The trim removed 1 base at V and 7 bases at J, leaving 6 bases unmatched. CDR3 length equals 14 residues. In germline, CDR1 is SGHRS, CDR2 YFSETQ.

This clonotype has more than one count but fewer than ten. V and J are TRBV12-3 or TRBV12-4 and TRBJ2-7, with D possibly TRBD1 on 6 matching bases. The CDR3 runs 14 residues. V dropped 6 bases and J dropped 2 bases, with 14 bases sitting between them. Here the CDR3 DNA reads TGTGCCAGCAGCGCGAACAGGGCTACCTACGAGCAGTACTTC. Translating gives CASSANRATYEQYF.

V and J are TRBV9 and TRBJ2-4, with 12 bases that match TRBD2. After removal of 4 bases from V and 7 bases from J, the junction contained 3 bases not matched to a gene. The CDR3 is 14 amino acids. Germline V gene data show CDR1 as SGDLS and CDR2 as YYNGEE. This CDR3 reads CASSQTSGSNIQYF. As DNA, the CDR3 is TGTGCCAGCAGCCAGACTAGCGGGAGCAACATTCAGTACTTC. The full variable domain, completed using reference TRBV9 and TRBJ2-4, is DSGVTQTPKHLITATGQRVTLRCSPRSGDLSVYWYQQSLDQGLQFLIQYYNGEERAKGNILERFSAQQFPDLHSELNLSSLELGDSALYFCASSQTSGSNIQYFGAGTRLSVL.

This clonotype was recorded many times. The rearrangement joins TRBV12-3 or TRBV12-4 to TRBJ2-1; tentative D call: TRBD2 (6 bases). The CDR3 runs to 13 residues. V was pared by 5 bases and J by 10 bases, with 15 bases between. This CDR3 is CASSRLEFHEQFF. The DNA of the CDR3 is TGTGCCAGCAGTCGACTAGAGTTTCACGAGCAGTTCTTC.

This clonotype showed up just a few times. The chain combines TRBV3-1 with TRBJ2-3; D is perhaps TRBD2 (6 bases). The ends were cut back, 5 bases at V and 2 bases at J, with 14 bases in the middle. Germline V gene lookup returns CDR1 LGHDT and CDR2 YNNKEL (reference sequence). This CDR3 has 15 residues. CDR3 in DNA: TGTGCCAGCAGCTGGTCTAGCGAGGCCACAGATACGCAGTATTTT. It is translated as CASSWSSEATDTQYF.

This rearrangement joins TRBV20-1 to TRBJ2-1; possible D gene TRBD2, 6 bases. This CDR3 region has 15 residues. V was pared by 4 bases and J by 2 bases, with 15 bases between. Germline lookup yields CDR1 DFQATT and CDR2 SNEGSKA (reference sequence). In DNA form, the CDR3 reads TGCAGTGCTATTAAGAGCGGAGGGCCCTACAATGAGCAGTTCTTC. The encoded protein is CSAIKSGGPYNEQFF.

This clonotype was counted many times. The chain is built from TRBV12-3 or TRBV12-4 and TRBJ2-4, with 11 bases matching TRBD2. The CDR3 contains 16 residues. The V segment lost 2 bases and the J segment 7 bases; nucleotides outside the gene matches: 7. The CDR3 sequence: CASSLTSGGHGNIQYF. The DNA of the CDR3 is TGTGCCAGCAGTTTAACTAGCGGGGGCCATGGGAACATTCAGTACTTC.

This chain connects TRBV24-1 to TRBJ2-4, with a possible D match to TRBD2 (6 bases). The CDR3 has 15 amino acids. Per germline, CDR1 KGHDR and CDR2 SFDVKD. V gave up 12 bases and J gave up 0 bases, with 17 bases separating them. The CDR3 nucleotides read TGTGCCCCGGGTGGGCGGGGAATAGCCAAAAACATTCAGTACTTC. Translating gives CAPGGRGIAKNIQYF.

This clonotype was counted ten times or more. V gene TRBV10-2 combines with J gene TRBJ1-1; possibly TRBD1 for D (6 bases). This CDR3 region has 14 residues. V gave up 4 bases and J gave up 2 bases, with 11 bases separating them. Per the germline V gene, CDR1 is WSHSY and CDR2 is SAAADI. The CDR3 DNA sequence: TGCGCCAGCAGTGGCACAGGGACAAACACTGAAGCTTTCTTT. As protein: CASSGTGTNTEAFF.

This clonotype was detected a few times. The rearrangement links TRBV12-3 or TRBV12-4 to TRBJ2-1; D is perhaps TRBD2 (6 bases). The CDR3 is 14 residues long. The ends were cut back, 6 bases at V and 8 bases at J, with 17 bases in the middle. The CDR3 sequence is CASSPRRVNDEQFF. CDR3 DNA: TGTGCCAGCAGCCCACGGAGGGTGAACGATGAGCAGTTCTTC.

The genes are TRBV25-1 and TRBJ2-1; TRBD2 agrees at 7 bases. The V gene end was trimmed by 1 base and the J gene end by 10 bases; junction bases not matched to a gene: 7. Germline lookup yields CDR1 MGHDK and CDR2 SYGVNS. The CDR3 spans 14 residues. The CDR3 sequence is CASSESMGGTEQFF. The CDR3 nucleotides read TGTGCCAGCAGTGAATCCATGGGGGGGACGGAGCAGTTCTTC.

In this sample, this clonotype turned up many times. The chain carries TRBV18 and TRBJ2-1; 11 nucleotides match TRBD2. Trimming took 4 bases from V and 8 from J; bases not matched to a gene: 7. Germline CDR1 and CDR2: KGHSH and LQKENI. The length of the CDR3 is 15 residues. Here the CDR3 DNA reads TGTGCCAGCTCACAACTAGCGGGAGACAGATATGAGCAGTTCTTC. Its protein product is CASSQLAGDRYEQFF.

This clonotype was picked up many times. The rearrangement uses TRBV5-1 and TRBJ2-1; 12 bases map to TRBD2. The V and J ends lost 1 base and 8 bases, in that order; junction bases with no gene match: 7. This CDR3 is 16 amino acids long. Germline V lookup: CDR1 SGHRS, CDR2 YFSETQ. CDR3 in amino acids: CASSLSSSGGAYEQFF. The CDR3 region has the DNA TGCGCCAGCAGCTTGTCGTCTAGCGGGGGGGCCTATGAGCAGTTCTTC.

This clonotype appeared many times. V is TRBV12-3 or TRBV12-4 and J is TRBJ2-1, with D unresolved. The CDR3 runs to 12 residues. Trimming left V 8 bases short and J 7 bases short, with 12 bases between. The chain's CDR3 is CASAGVWNEQFF. In DNA, the CDR3 is TGTGCCAGCGCCGGTGTGTGGAATGAGCAGTTCTTC.

This clonotype was seen ten or more times. The chain carries TRBV25-1 and TRBJ1-2; unclear D gene. CDR1 MGHDK and CDR2 SYGVNS come from the germline V gene. V lost 1 base and J lost 4, with 16 bases in between. CDR3 size: 16 residues. CDR3 amino acids: CASSESYESWGYGYTF. For the CDR3, the DNA is TGTGCCAGCAGTGAATCTTATGAATCCTGGGGCTATGGCTACACCTTC.

The chain carries TRBV29-1 and TRBJ1-2, with TRBD1 identical over 10 bases. The CDR3 has 17 residues. V lost 6 bases to trimming and J lost 2 bases; unmatched junction nucleotides: 15. The germline V gene encodes CDR1 SQVTM and CDR2 ANQGSEA. The CDR3 bases are TGCAGCGTACTTCCCGGACAGGGGGGGATTAGCAACTATGGCTACACCTTC. This encodes CSVLPGQGGISNYGYTF.

This clonotype was observed a few times. The V call is TRBV5-1, the J call TRBJ2-1; 8 nucleotides match TRBD2. With 6 bases clipped from V and 6 bases from J, the junction kept 17 bases outside the gene matches. The CDR3 is 17 residues long. CDR1 is SGHRS, CDR2 YFSETQ, per germline. The CDR3 nucleotides read TGCGCCAGCACCTCTTCGTCGGCGGGAGGCCGTGGCAATGAGCAGTTCTTC. Translating it yields CASTSSSAGGRGNEQFF. Full variable domain (remainder filled in from reference TRBV5-1 and TRBJ2-1): KAGVTQTPRYLIKTRGQQVTLSCSPISGHRSVSWYQQTPGQGLQFLFEYFSETQRNKGNFPGRFSGRQFSNSRSEMNVSTLELGDSALYLCASTSSSAGGRGNEQFFGPGTRLTVL.

This clonotype was counted ten times or more. The CDR3 reads CASSLGQGSTGELFF. As DNA, the CDR3 is TGTGCCAGCAGTTTGGGACAGGGATCCACCGGGGAGCTGTTTTTT. This chain joins TRBV12-3 or TRBV12-4 and TRBJ2-2; 9 nucleotides match TRBD1. J gave up 4 bases and V 3 bases, and 3 bases lay outside the gene matches. There are 15 residues in the CDR3.

The CDR3 region has the DNA TGTGCCAGCAGCTCGCCCCTGGGGCGGGAGGGCCTGACTGGGCAGTTCTTC. Amino acids: CASSSPLGREGLTGQFF. The V call is TRBV7-9, the J call TRBJ2-1; 9 nucleotides line up with TRBD2. The germline gives CDR1 SEHNR, CDR2 FQNEAQ (reference sequence). The CDR3 sequence is 17 residues long. Trimming took 4 bases from V and 12 from J; bases not matched to a gene: 19.

This clonotype has only a few counts. This rearrangement joins TRBV14 to TRBJ2-5; D gene uncertain. Per the germline V gene, CDR1 is SGHDN and CDR2 is FVKESK. The V and J ends lost 0 bases and 6 bases respectively, with 17 bases between them. The CDR3 length is 16 residues. CDR3 protein: CASSQEGGVVQQTQYF. The CDR3 nucleotides are TGTGCCAGCAGCCAAGAGGGTGGAGTGGTTCAACAGACCCAGTACTTC.

This clonotype was detected only a few times. V gene TRBV18 combines with J gene TRBJ2-4; 7 nucleotides agree with TRBD2. V lost 5 bases and J lost 0; bases outside the gene matches: 7. The length of the CDR3 is 16 residues. Germline V gene data show CDR1 as KGHSH and CDR2 as LQKENI. This CDR3 is CASSFTRELAKNIQYF. CDR3 sequence (DNA): TGTGCCAGCTCATTTACGCGGGAGCTAGCCAAAAACATTCAGTACTTC.

The J gene is TRBJ1-2, the V gene TRBV3-1; D perhaps matches TRBD1 (5 bases). The CDR3 has 12 residues. From germline, CDR1 is LGHDT and CDR2 YNNKEL (reference sequence). V dropped 5 bases and J dropped 7 bases, with 11 bases sitting between them. The CDR3 reads CASSTRQSGYTF. The CDR3 DNA reads TGTGCCAGCAGCACTCGACAGAGTGGCTACACCTTC.

This clonotype was counted between two and nine times. The V gene is TRBV10-3, the J gene TRBJ2-3, with TRBD2 matching 10 bases. The V gene's germline CDR1 is ENHRY and CDR2 SYGVKD. The CDR3 sequence is 15 residues long. J lost 4 bases, V lost 3 bases, and 4 bases had no gene match. CDR3 residues: CAISEQRGGPDTQYF. In nucleotides, the CDR3 is TGTGCCATCAGTGAACAGCGGGGGGGCCCAGATACGCAGTATTTT.

This clonotype was seen repeatedly, ten times or more. The chain combines TRBV12-3 or TRBV12-4 with TRBJ2-3; D not resolved. This CDR3 is 15 amino acids long. Trimming pared 3 bases from V and 0 bases from J, leaving 10 bases between. CDR3 in DNA: TGTGCCAGCAGTTTCCTGGGAAGTAGCACAGATACGCAGTATTTT. Protein product: CASSFLGSSTDTQYF.